This T cell receptor (beta chain) comes out of a study of blood T cell repertoires in COVID-19. The wider study: Some COVID-19 samples were acute and others convalescent; all came from the United States, Italy and Spain.

This clone came up once. After removal of 6 bases from V and 6 bases from J, the junction contained 8 bases not matched to a gene. CDR1 and CDR2 (germline): MNHEY, SMNVEV (reference sequence). The CDR3 is made up of 14 amino acids. Original analysis: Reference gene primer amplification yielded estimated nucleated cell counts. Here immunoSEQ multiplex PCR was the method, and the copy in TCRdb shows in-frame clones only, minus some. The V and J calls and clone size are taken from that table; D and trimming were inferred from the DNA. The sample gives approximately 500,000 clones, 75% to 90% of which show up once; around 0.9% is in the top ten.

The sequence derives from a man aged 18 to 35 with COVID-19, enrolled during active disease. The sequenced sample was peripheral blood. The chain employs TRBV27 and TRBJ2-1, with 7 positions matching TRBD2. CDR3 amino acids: CASRGPSGSNEQFF. The CDR3 bases are TGTGCCAGCAGGGGGCCTAGCGGAAGCAATGAGCAGTTCTTC.